The T cell receptor (beta chain) described here comes from a study of blood T cells in healthy people across ages. With a J-beta primer mix and a sample-barcoded 5' primer, a second PCR ran 7 to 11 cycles. TCRdb reanalysed the 5' RACE reads using MiXCR and keeps one entry per CDR3 protein. Here the sample spans about 1 million distinct CDR3 sequences, more than 40% being singletons. A few counts support this clonotype. The CDR3 is 15 residues long. The ends lost 8 bases at V and 5 bases at J; junction bases unmatched: 12. Germline V gene data show CDR1 as SNHLY and CDR2 as FYNNEI. The V and J genes are TRBV2 and TRBJ2-4; 7 bases align to TRBD2. The source material was blood. This clonotype was sampled from a woman in her fifties or sixties in good health. For the CDR3, the DNA is TGTGCCAGCCCGTCTACGCGGGGGAAAGAAAACATTCAGTACTTC. It codes for CASPSTRGKENIQYF.